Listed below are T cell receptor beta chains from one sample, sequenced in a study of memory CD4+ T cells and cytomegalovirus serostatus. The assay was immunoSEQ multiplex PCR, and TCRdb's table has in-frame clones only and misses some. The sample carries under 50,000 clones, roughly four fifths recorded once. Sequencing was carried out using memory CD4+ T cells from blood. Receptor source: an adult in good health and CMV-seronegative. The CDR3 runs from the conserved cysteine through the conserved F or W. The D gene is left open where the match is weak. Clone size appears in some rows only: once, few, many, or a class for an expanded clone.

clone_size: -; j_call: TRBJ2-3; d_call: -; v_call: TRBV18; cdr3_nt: TGTGCCAGCTCATTTACGACAGGATCCACAGATACGCAGTATTTT; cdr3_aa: CASSFTTGSTDTQYF
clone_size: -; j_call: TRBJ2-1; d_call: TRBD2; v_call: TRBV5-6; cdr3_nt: TGTGCCAGCAGCCCCGCGGATGTAGCGGGGGGAAATGAGCAGTTCTTC; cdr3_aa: CASSPADVAGGNEQFF
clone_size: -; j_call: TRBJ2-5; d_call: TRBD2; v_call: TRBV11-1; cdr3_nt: TGTGCCAGCAGCTTGGGGACTAGCGGGGGGGCATTAAAGACCCAGTACTTC; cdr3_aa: CASSLGTSGGALKTQYF
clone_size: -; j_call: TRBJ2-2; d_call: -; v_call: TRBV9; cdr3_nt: TGTGCCAGCAGCGTAGGGCGGTTTAGACCGAACACCGGGGAGCTGTTTTTT; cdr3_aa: CASSVGRFRPNTGELFF
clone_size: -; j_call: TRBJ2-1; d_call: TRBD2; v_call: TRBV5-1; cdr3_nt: TGCGCCAGCAGCTGGGGGCTAGCGGGAGGCTCCTACAATGAGCAGTTCTTC; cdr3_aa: CASSWGLAGGSYNEQFF
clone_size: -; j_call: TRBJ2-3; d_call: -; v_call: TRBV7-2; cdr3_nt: TGTGCCAGCAGCTTAGAGCCGCATACTAGCACAGATACGCAGTATTTT; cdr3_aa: CASSLEPHTSTDTQYF
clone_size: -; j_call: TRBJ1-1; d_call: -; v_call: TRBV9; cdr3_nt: TGTGCCAGCAGCGTAAGGGGGTCTTCCGTCATGAACACTGAAGCTTTCTTT; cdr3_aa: CASSVRGSSVMNTEAFF
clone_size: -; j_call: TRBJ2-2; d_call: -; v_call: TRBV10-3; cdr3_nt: TGTGCCATCAGTGACAAAGAAAGGGGTTTCGGGGAGCTGTTTTTT; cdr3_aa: CAISDKERGFGELFF
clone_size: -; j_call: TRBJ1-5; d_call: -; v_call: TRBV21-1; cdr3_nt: TGTGCCAGCATCCCCTGGGGAGGGGTAGCTAGCAATCAGCCCCAGCATTTT; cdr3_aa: CASIPWGGVASNQPQHF
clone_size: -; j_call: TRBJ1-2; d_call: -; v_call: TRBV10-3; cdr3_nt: TGTGCCGCCCTGGGGCCCAGCGGCTACACCTTC; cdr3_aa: CAALGPSGYTF
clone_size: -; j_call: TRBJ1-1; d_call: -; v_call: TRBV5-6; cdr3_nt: TGTGCCAGCAGCTTGGTTCTTCGCCGGGACACTGAAGCTTTCTTT; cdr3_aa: CASSLVLRRDTEAFF
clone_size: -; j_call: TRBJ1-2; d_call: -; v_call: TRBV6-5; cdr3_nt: TGTGCCAGCAGTTCAACACAGGTCGGACCCAACTATGGCTACACCTTC; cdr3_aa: CASSSTQVGPNYGYTF
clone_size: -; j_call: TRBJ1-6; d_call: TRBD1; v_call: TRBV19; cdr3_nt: TGTGCCAGTAGTATAGCCCGTGGACAGGGCGGGGGATCACCCCTCCACTTT; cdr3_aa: CASSIARGQGGGSPLHF
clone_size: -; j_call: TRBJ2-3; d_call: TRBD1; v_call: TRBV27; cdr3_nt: TGTGCCAGCAGTCCGGGACAGGGTAATGCAGATACGCAGTATTTT; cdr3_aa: CASSPGQGNADTQYF
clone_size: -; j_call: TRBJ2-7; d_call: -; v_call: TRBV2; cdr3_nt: TGTGCCAGTACTCCCGGGACATACTACGAGCAGTACTTC; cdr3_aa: CASTPGTYYEQYF
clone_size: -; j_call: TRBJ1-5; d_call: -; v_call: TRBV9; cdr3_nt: TGTGCCAGCAGCGTAGGGCCGGGTCAGCCCCAGCATTTT; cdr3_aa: CASSVGPGQPQHF
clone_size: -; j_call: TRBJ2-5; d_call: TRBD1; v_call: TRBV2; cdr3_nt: TGTGCCAGCAGTACAGGACAGGGACAAGAGACCCAGTACTTC; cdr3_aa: CASSTGQGQETQYF
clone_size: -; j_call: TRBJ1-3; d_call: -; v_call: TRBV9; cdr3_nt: TGTGCCAGCAGCGGGGGGATCTCTGGAAACACCATATATTTT; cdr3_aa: CASSGGISGNTIYF
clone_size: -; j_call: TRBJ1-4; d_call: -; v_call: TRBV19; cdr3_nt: TGTGCCAGTAGTGTAACAGGGACTAATGAAAAACTGTTTTTT; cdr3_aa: CASSVTGTNEKLFF
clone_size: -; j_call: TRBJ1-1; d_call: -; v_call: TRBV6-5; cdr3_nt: TGTGCCAGCAGTTCACCGGTGACGAGTGAAGCTTTCTTT; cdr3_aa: CASSSPVTSEAFF
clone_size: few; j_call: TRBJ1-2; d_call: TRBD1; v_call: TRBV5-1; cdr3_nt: TGCGCCAGCAGCTCCCAGGGGGAGGTTGGCTACACCTTC; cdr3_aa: CASSSQGEVGYTF
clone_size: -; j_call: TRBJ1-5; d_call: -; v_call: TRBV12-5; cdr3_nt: TGTGCTAGTGGTGGGGACCCAAATCAGCCCCAGCATTTT; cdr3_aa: CASGGDPNQPQHF
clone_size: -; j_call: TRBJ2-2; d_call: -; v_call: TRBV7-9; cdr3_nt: TGTGCCAGCAGCTTAGTTACAGGCCCCGGGGAGCTGTTTTTT; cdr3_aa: CASSLVTGPGELFF
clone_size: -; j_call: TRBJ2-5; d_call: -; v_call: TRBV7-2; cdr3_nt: TGTGCCAGCAGCTTAGCTCCGGGGAATGGAGAGACCCAGTACTTC; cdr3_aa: CASSLAPGNGETQYF
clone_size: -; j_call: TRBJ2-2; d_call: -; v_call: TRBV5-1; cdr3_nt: TGCGCCAGCAGCACCGGACGGCTAAACACCGGGGAGCTGTTTTTT; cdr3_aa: CASSTGRLNTGELFF
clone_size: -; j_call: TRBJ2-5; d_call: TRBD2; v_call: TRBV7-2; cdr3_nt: TGTGCCAGCAGCCTTATACCGGGACTAGCGGGGGGGCAGGAGACCCAGTACTTC; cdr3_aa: CASSLIPGLAGGQETQYF
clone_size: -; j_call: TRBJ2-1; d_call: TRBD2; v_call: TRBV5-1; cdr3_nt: TGCGCCAGCAGCTTGGGGACTCCTGGGCGGGGGGGCCGAGATGAGCAGTTCTTC; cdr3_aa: CASSLGTPGRGGRDEQFF
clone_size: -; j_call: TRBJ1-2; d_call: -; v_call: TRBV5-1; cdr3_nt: TGCGCCAGCAGCTTACAGGGAAATTATGGCTACACCTTC; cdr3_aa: CASSLQGNYGYTF
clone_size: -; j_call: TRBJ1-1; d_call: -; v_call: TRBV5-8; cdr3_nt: TGTGCCAGCAGCTTACACGGTGGGACTGAAGCTTTCTTT; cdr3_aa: CASSLHGGTEAFF
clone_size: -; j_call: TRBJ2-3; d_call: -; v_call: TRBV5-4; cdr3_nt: TGTGCCAGCAGCCTCCAGAGCACAGATACGCAGTATTTT; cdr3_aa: CASSLQSTDTQYF
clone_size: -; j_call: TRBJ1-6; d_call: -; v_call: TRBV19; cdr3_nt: TGTGCCAGTAGTATAGCCAGGGCCGCCAATTCACCCCTCCACTTT; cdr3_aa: CASSIARAANSPLHF
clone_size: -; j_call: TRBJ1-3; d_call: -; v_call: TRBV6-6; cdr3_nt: TGTGCCAGCAGTAGCGTTACCGATGGAAACACCATATATTTT; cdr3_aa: CASSSVTDGNTIYF
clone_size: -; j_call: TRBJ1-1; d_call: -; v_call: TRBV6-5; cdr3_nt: TGTGCCAGCAGTTCCGACACAGGGCGCACTGAAGCTTTCTTT; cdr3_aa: CASSSDTGRTEAFF
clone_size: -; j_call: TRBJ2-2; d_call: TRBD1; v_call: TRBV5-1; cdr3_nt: TGCGCCAGCAGCTCCTCCGGGACAGGGGCCGGGGAGCTGTTTTTT; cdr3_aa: CASSSSGTGAGELFF
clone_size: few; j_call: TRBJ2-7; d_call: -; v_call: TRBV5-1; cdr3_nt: TGCGCCAGCAGCTTGAATGACCCATCCTACGAGCAGTACTTC; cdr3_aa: CASSLNDPSYEQYF
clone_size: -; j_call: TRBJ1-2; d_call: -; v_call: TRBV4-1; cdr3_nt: TGCGCCAGCAGCCTGGCCGGCAGGGGAGGAGGCTACACCTTC; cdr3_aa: CASSLAGRGGGYTF
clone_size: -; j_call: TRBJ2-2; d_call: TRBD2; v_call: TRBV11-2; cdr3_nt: TGTGCCAGCAGCCCCTGGACTAGCGGGGGGCTCACCGGGGAGCTGTTTTTT; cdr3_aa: CASSPWTSGGLTGELFF
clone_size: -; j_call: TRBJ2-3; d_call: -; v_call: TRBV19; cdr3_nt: TGTGCCAGTAGTATGAGGAACACAGATACGCAGTATTTT; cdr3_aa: CASSMRNTDTQYF
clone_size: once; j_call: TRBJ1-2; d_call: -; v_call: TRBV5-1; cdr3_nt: TGCGCCAGCAGCGGCGGACAGAACCCCAAACTTACCGGGTATGGCTACACCTTC; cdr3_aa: CASSGGQNPKLTGYGYTF
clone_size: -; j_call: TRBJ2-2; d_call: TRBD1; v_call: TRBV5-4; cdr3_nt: TGTGCCAGCAGCTTGGGTGGGACAGGGTCAATCACCGGGGAGCTGTTTTTT; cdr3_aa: CASSLGGTGSITGELFF
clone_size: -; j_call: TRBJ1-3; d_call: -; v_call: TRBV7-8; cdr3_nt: TGTGCCAGCAGCGCCGGGGGCTCTGGAAACACCATATATTTT; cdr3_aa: CASSAGGSGNTIYF
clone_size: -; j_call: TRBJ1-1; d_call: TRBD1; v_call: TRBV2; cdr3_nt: TGTGCCGGACAGGGAGATGGCACTGAAGCTTTCTTT; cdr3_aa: CAGQGDGTEAFF
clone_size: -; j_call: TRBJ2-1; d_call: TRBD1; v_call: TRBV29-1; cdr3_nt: TGCAGCGTGGAAGGGGTGACAGGGGCCCTAGTCACCTACAATGAGCAGTTCTTC; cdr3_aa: CSVEGVTGALVTYNEQFF
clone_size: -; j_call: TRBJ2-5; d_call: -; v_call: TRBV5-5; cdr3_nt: TGTGCCAGCAGCTTGGACGGGGTCCAAGAGACCCAGTACTTC; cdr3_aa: CASSLDGVQETQYF
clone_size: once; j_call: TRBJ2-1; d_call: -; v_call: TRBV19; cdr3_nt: TGTGCCAGCTCAGGGATCGAGGGAACCTACAATGAGCAGTTCTTC; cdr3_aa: CASSGIEGTYNEQFF
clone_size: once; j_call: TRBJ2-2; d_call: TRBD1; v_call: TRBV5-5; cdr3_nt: TGTGCCAGCAGCTTTGCGGACAGGGAAGGGGAGCTGTTTTTT; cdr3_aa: CASSFADREGELFF
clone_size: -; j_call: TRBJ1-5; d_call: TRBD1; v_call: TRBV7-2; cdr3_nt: TGTGCCAGCAGCTTAGGGGACAGGGTTTACCAGCCCCAGCATTTT; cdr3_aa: CASSLGDRVYQPQHF
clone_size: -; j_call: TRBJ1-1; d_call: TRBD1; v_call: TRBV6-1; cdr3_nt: TGTGCCAGCAGTCAGGAGGCAGGGGGCCACACTGAAGCTTTCTTT; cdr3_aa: CASSQEAGGHTEAFF
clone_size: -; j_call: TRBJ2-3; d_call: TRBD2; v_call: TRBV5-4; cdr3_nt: TGTGCCAGCAGCTTGGTTACTAGCGGGGGCACGCAGTATTTT; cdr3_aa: CASSLVTSGGTQYF
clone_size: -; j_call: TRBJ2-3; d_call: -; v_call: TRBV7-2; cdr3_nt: TGTGCCAGCAGCACGGACCCCCCCCAGACGCAGTATTTT; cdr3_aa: CASSTDPPQTQYF
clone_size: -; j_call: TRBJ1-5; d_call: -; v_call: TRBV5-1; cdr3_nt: TGCGCCAGCAGCTTGGTCGGGGGGAGTCAGCCCCAGCATTTT; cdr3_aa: CASSLVGGSQPQHF
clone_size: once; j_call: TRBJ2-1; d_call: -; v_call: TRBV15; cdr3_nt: TGTGCCACCAGCAGAGATGGGCAGGGAAGCAATGAGCAGTTCTTC; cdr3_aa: CATSRDGQGSNEQFF
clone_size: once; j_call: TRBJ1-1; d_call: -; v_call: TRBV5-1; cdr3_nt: TGCGCCAGCAGCTTTTCAGGGAACACTGAAGCTTTCTTT; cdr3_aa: CASSFSGNTEAFF
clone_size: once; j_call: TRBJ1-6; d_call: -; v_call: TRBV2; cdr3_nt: TGTGCCAGCAGTGATAAGTGGGGCAGTGGAAGCTCCTATAATTCACCCCTCCACTTT; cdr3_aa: CASSDKWGSGSSYNSPLHF
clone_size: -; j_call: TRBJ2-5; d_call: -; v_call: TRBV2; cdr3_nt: TGTGCCAGCAGTCCGGTTGGATCCCCAATGGAGACCCAGTACTTC; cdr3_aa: CASSPVGSPMETQYF
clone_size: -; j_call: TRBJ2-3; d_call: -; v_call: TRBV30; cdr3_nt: TGTGCCTGGAGTCCGGGACCTGTCATGACAGATACGCAGTATTTT; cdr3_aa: CAWSPGPVMTDTQYF